This T cell receptor (beta chain) was documented in a study of T cells in localized non-small cell lung cancer. Comment on this clone: The antigen is undetermined.

Study-wide findings and caveats: The tumor had only one region sequenced, so heterogeneity remains possible. Highest T cell clonality was seen in uninvolved adjacent lung, surpassing that measured in tumor. Adjacent lung exhibited a median of approximately 50 among the 100 most abundant tumor clones. Longer survival (overall) was linked to higher T cell density in blood.

The V gene lost 2 bases and the J gene lost 5 bases, with 7 bases spanning the gap. The CDR3 extends over 12 amino acids. Germline-derived CDR1 and CDR2 are SGHTS and YDEGEE. The data were produced by immunoSEQ multiplex PCR, yet TCRdb's version contains in-frame clones alone and is incomplete. The sample consists of 4,500 to 5,500 clones, 90% to 95% of them appearing once. This receptor was obtained from a woman between 40 and 69 years old with stage I lung adenocarcinoma. The chain carries TRBV5-8 and TRBJ1-1, with D uncertain. The material was peripheral blood, obtained before any cancer treatment. The CDR3 DNA reads as TGTGCCAGCAGCTTTCTAGGGACTGAAGCTTTCTTT. Protein sequence: CASSFLGTEAFF.